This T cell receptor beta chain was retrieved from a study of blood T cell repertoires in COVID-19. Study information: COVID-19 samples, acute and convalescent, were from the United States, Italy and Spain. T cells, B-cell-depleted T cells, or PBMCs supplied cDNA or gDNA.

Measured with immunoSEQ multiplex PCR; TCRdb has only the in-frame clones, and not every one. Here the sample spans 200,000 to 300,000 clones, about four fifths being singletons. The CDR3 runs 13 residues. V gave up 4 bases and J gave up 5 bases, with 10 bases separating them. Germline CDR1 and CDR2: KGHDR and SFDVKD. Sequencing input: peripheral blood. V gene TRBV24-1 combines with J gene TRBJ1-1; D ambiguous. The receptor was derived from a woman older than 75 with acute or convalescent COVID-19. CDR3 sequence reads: CATSESGRTEAFF. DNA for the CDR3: TGTGCCACCAGTGAGTCCGGGAGGACTGAAGCTTTCTTT.